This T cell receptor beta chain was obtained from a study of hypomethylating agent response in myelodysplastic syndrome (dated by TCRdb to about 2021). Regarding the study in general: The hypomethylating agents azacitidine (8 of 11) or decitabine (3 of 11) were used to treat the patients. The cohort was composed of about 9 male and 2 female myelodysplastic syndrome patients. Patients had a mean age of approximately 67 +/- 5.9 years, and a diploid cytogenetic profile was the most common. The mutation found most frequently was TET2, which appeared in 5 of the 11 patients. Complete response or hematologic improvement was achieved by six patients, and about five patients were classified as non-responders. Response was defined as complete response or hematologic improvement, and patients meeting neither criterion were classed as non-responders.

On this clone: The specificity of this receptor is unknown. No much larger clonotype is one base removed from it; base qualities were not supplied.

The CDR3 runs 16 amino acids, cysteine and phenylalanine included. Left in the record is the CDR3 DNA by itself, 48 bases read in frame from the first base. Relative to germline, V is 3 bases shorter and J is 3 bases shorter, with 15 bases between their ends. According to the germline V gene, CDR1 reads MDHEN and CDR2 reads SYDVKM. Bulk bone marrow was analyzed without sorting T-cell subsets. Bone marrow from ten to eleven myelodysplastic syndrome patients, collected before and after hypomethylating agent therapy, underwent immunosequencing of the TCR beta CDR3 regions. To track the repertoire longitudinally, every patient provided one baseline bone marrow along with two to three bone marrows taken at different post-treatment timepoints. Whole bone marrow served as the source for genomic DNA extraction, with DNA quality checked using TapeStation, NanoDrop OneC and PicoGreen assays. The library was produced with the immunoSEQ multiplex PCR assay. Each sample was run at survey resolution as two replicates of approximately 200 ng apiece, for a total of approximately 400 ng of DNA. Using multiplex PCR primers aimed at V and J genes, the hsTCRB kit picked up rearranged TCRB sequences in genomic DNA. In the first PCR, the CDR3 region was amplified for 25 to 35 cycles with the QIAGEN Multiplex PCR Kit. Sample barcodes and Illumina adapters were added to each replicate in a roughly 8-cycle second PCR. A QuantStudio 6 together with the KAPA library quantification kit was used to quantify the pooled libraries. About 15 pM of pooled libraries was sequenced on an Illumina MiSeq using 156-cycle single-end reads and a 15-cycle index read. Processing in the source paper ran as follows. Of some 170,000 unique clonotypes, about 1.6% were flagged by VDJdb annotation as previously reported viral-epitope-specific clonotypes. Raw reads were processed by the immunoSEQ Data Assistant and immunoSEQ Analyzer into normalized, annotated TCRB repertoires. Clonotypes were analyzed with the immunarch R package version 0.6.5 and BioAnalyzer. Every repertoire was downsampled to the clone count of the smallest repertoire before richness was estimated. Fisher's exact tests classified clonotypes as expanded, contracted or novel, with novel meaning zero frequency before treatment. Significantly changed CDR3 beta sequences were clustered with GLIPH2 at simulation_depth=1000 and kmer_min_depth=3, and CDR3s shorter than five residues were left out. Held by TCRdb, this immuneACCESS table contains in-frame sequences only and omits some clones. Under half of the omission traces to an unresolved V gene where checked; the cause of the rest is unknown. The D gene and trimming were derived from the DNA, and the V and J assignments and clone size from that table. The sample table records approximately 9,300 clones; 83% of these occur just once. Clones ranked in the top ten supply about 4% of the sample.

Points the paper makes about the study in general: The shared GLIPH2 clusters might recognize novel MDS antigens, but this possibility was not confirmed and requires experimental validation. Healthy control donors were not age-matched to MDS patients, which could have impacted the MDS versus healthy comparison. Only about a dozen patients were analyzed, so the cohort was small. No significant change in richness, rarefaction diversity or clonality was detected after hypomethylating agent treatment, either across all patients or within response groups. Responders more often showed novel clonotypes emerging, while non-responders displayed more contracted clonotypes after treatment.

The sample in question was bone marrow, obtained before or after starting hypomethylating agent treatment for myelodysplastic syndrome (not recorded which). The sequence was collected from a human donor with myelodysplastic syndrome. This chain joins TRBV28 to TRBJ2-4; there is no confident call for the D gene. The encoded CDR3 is CASSFLSRRFKNIQYF. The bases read TGTGCCAGCAGTTTTCTTAGCAGGCGATTCAAAAACATTCAGTACTTC.